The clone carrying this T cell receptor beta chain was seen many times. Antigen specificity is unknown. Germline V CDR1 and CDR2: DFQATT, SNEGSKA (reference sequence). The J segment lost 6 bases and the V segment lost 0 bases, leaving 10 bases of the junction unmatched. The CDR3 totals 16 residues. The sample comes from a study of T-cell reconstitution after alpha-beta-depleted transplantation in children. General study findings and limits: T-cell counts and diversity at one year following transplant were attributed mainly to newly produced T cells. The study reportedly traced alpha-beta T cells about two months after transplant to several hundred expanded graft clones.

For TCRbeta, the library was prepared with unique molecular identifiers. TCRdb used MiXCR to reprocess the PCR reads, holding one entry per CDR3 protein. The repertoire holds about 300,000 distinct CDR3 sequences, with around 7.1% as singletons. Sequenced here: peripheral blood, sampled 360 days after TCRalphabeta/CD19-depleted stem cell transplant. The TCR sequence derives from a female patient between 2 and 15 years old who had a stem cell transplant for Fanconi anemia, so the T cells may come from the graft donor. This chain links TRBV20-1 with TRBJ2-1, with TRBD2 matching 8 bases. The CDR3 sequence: CSARDGSGRWGNEQFF. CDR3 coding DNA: TGCAGTGCTAGAGATGGCAGCGGGAGATGGGGCAATGAGCAGTTCTTC.